This T cell receptor (beta chain) was captured in a study of blood T cell repertoires in COVID-19. At the level of the study: Samples came from the United States, Italy and Spain, spanning acute and convalescent COVID-19. The cDNA or gDNA used as material had been derived from T cells, B-cell-depleted T cells, or PBMCs.

How the authors handled the data: Reference gene primer amplification yielded estimated nucleated cell counts. Clones were sequenced by immunoSEQ multiplex PCR, and TCRdb holds only the in-frame ones, with some missing. V and J calls and clone size are as listed in that table; D and trimming were resolved from the DNA. The sample lists about 33,000 clones, around nine tenths occurring once. V lost 5 bases and J lost 1; bases outside the gene matches: 10. The CDR3 consists of 18 residues. The germline V gene has CDR1 SGHDT and CDR2 YYEEEE. Sequenced material: peripheral blood. This clonotype was sampled from a human donor in a cohort sampled during active COVID-19. The rearrangement joins TRBV5-6 to TRBJ2-3; 13 nucleotides match TRBD2. CDR3 DNA sequence: TGTGCCAGCAGTTTTACTAGCGGGAGGGCCGTGGGCACAGATACGCAGTATTTT. Its protein is CASSFTSGRAVGTDTQYF.